The 19 T cell receptor beta chains presented below share a single source sample, sequenced in a study of CD8+CD57+ T cells in acquired aplastic anemia. Template material for TCR beta VDJ and CDR3 profiling consisted of genomic DNA. A single record per CDR3 protein comes from TCRdb applying MiXCR to the reads. The sample lists roughly 200,000 distinct CDR3 sequences, less than 65% occurring once. Patients picked for sequencing had shown CD8+CD57+ cell expansion detected by flow cytometry. What was sequenced was sorted CD4+, CD8+, or CD8+CD57+ T cells (not recorded which) from PBMCs. The receptors stem from a human donor with aplastic anemia.

The chain has TRBV3-1 and TRBJ2-5; TRBD2 matches at 9 bases. The CDR3 totals 14 residues. Trimming removed 4 bases from V and 5 bases from J; junction bases left unmatched: 5. Germline CDR1 LGHDT, CDR2 YNNKEL (reference sequence). CDR3 bases: TGTGCCAGCAGCCGGTCGGCGGGAGGGGAGACCCAGTACTTC. It is translated as CASSRSAGGETQYF.

This clonotype was counted only a few times. This chain links TRBV6-1 with TRBJ1-3; TRBD1 matches 7 bases. The V gene's germline CDR1 is MNHNS and CDR2 SASEGT. The CDR3 totals 16 residues. V trimming: 5 bases; J trimming: 2 bases; junction bases outside the gene matches: 9. The CDR3 DNA follows: TGTGCCAGCAGTCCCCGGCAGGGGGTTCCTGGAAACACCATATATTTT. Translation gives CASSPRQGVPGNTIYF.

This clonotype showed up just a few times. V and J are TRBV7-2 and TRBJ2-7; 14 bases align to TRBD2. The CDR3 covers 15 residues. V shed 5 bases and J 6 bases; nucleotides not matched to a gene: 6. Germline V gene data show CDR1 as SGHTA and CDR2 as FQGNSA. DNA of the CDR3: TGTGCCAGCAGCCCAACCGGACTAGCGGGAGGCGAGCAGTACTTC. It yields the protein CASSPTGLAGGEQYF.

The chain uses TRBV29-1 and TRBJ2-7; D not certain. V dropped 0 bases and J dropped 4 bases, with 13 bases sitting between them. Germline CDR1 and CDR2: SQVTM and ANQGSEA. CDR3 length: 14 amino acids. The CDR3 sequence: CSVEDLGKPYEQYF. For the CDR3, the DNA is TGCAGCGTTGAAGATTTGGGTAAGCCTTACGAGCAGTACTTC.

This clonotype was detected only a few times. The chain combines TRBV24-1 with TRBJ1-3, with unresolved D. This CDR3 is built from 17 residues. Trimming removed 1 base at V and 0 bases at J, with 12 bases between. CDR1 is KGHDR and CDR2 is SFDVKD in the germline V gene. The CDR3 protein is CATSDLGRIRSGNTIYF. CDR3 nucleotides: TGTGCCACCAGTGATTTAGGACGGATCCGCTCTGGAAACACCATATATTTT.

This clonotype was seen a few times. V usage is TRBV6-1 and J usage is TRBJ2-5; D remains ambiguous. The CDR3 loop spans 11 amino acids. Germline CDR1 is MNHNS and CDR2 is SASEGT. Trimming stripped 2 bases from V and 5 bases from J, with 3 bases between. CDR3 protein: CASSEWETQYF. The CDR3 DNA sequence: TGTGCCAGCAGTGAATGGGAGACCCAGTACTTC.

Concerning this clonotype: At one end, the junction sequence differs from germline, possibly due to a read error. The chain has TRBV7-8 and TRBJ1-6; D not certain. Germline CDR1 and CDR2: SGHVS and FQNEAQ. The CDR3 spans 16 residues. The CDR3 reads CASSAWRELDNSPFHF. The CDR3 region has the DNA TGTGCCAGCAGCGCGTGGAGGGAACTGGATAATTCACCCTTCCACTTT.

This clonotype has a count of ten or more. This sequence joins TRBV4-1 and TRBJ2-5; a weak D match, TRBD1 (5 bases). The CDR3 runs 15 residues. Per the germline V gene, CDR1 is MGHRA and CDR2 is YSYEKL. V shed 3 bases and J shed 2 bases, with 13 bases lying between them. CDR3 sequence: CASSQYQGWQETQYF. The CDR3 DNA reads as TGCGCCAGCAGCCAGTATCAGGGTTGGCAAGAGACCCAGTACTTC.

This sequence joins TRBV7-9 and TRBJ1-1, with 9 bases aligning to TRBD1. The CDR3 consists of 14 residues. Germline lookup yields CDR1 SEHNR and CDR2 FQNEAQ (reference sequence). Germline trimming cut 6 bases from V and 6 bases from J; bases unmatched to any gene: 8. The CDR3 DNA reads as TGTGCCAGCAGACAAACAGGGGGCGCTTCTGAAGCTTTCTTT. Translated, it gives CASRQTGGASEAFF.

This rearrangement joins TRBV5-8 to TRBJ1-6; D unclear. The CDR3 is 15 residues long. Germline V gene sequence: CDR1 SGHTS, CDR2 YDEGEE. The V gene lost 4 bases and the J gene lost 2 bases, with 10 bases spanning the gap. CDR3: CASSRWPTYNSPLHF. In DNA form, the CDR3 reads TGTGCCAGCAGCCGGTGGCCGACCTATAATTCACCCCTCCACTTT.

V usage is TRBV7-2 and J usage is TRBJ2-7, with D possibly matching TRBD2 (6 bases). Trimming shortened V by 1 base and J by 2 bases, and 15 bases separated the two germline ends. CDR1 is SGHTA and CDR2 is FQGNSA in the germline V gene. The CDR3 is 16 amino acids. Written as DNA, the CDR3 is TGTGCCAGCAGCTTAGGGGCTAGCGCCATACCCTACGAGCAGTACTTC. Its translation is CASSLGASAIPYEQYF.

This sequence joins TRBV19 and TRBJ1-6; the match to TRBD1 covers 8 bases. Per germline, CDR1 LNHDA and CDR2 SQIVND (reference sequence). The CDR3 is 13 residues long. J gave up 9 bases and V 8 bases, and 6 bases lay outside the gene matches. As DNA, the CDR3 is TGTGCCAGTCAGGACAGGGAAGGTTCACCCCTCCACTTT. This codes for CASQDREGSPLHF.

The chain carries TRBV25-1 and TRBJ2-7; 10 bases agree with TRBD2. The CDR3 sequence is 15 residues long. The junction had 11 bases not matched to a gene; V was cut back by 6 bases and J by 6 bases. Germline loops: CDR1 MGHDK, CDR2 SYGVNS. The CDR3 spells CASSPSGRALSEQYF. In DNA, the CDR3 is TGTGCCAGCAGCCCAAGCGGGAGGGCCCTCTCCGAGCAGTACTTC.

As concerns this clonotype: One junction end does not reproduce the germline sequence, and a read error may be involved. The rearrangement uses TRBV9 and TRBJ2-7, with D possibly being TRBD1 (6 bases). This CDR3 region has 14 residues. CDR1 and CDR2 from the germline V gene are SGDLS and YYNGEE. CDR3: CASSQVGHGYGQYF. The CDR3, as DNA: TGTGCCAGCAGCCAAGTGGGACATGGGTACGGGCAGTACTTC.

CDR3 loop: CASSLQGFTEAFF. The CDR3 DNA reads as TGCGCCAGCAGCTTACAGGGATTCACTGAAGCTTTCTTT. The chain employs TRBV5-1 and TRBJ1-1, with D tentatively TRBD1 (6 bases). CDR3 size: 13 residues. V was pared by 2 bases and J by 4 bases, with 9 bases between. The germline V gene has CDR1 SGHRS and CDR2 YFSETQ.

The sample holds many counts of this clonotype. The rearrangement uses TRBV6-1 and TRBJ1-6, with 7 bases aligning to TRBD1. V was clipped by 6 bases and J by 6 bases; unmatched bases: 8. Germline CDR1 and CDR2: MNHNS and SASEGT. The CDR3 is 15 residues long. CDR3 protein: CASRLYRGANSPLHF. CDR3 DNA sequence: TGTGCCAGCAGACTTTACAGGGGCGCTAATTCACCCCTCCACTTT.

The chain couples TRBV7-9 to TRBJ2-1, with 13 bases lining up with TRBD2. The trim removed 5 bases at V and 5 bases at J, leaving 3 bases unmatched. In germline, CDR1 is SEHNR, CDR2 FQNEAQ (reference sequence). The CDR3 sequence is 15 residues long. In DNA, the CDR3 is TGTGCCAGCAGCAAACTAGCGGGAGGGCACAATGAGCAGTTCTTC. As protein: CASSKLAGGHNEQFF.

This clonotype has a count of ten or more. Mismatch with germline at one junction end may stem from a read error. The chain carries TRBV7-9 and TRBJ1-1; D possibly corresponds to TRBD1 (6 bases). This CDR3 comprises 14 residues. CDR1 and CDR2 from the germline V gene are SEHNR and FQNEAQ (reference sequence). CDR3 residues: CASSSRQETVEVFF. CDR3 sequence (DNA): TGTGCCAGCAGCTCTCGACAGGAGACCGTAGAAGTTTTCTTT.

In this sample, this clonotype turned up once. The chain couples TRBV7-8 to TRBJ2-1; no definite D call. Trimming stripped 5 bases from V and 9 bases from J, with 17 bases between. CDR1 is SGHVS, CDR2 FQNEAQ, per germline. This CDR3 is built from 14 residues. For the CDR3, the DNA is TGTGCCAGCAGCCATGAATCGGGCGGCGGTGAGCAGTTCTTC. It is translated as CASSHESGGGEQFF.